The 20 T cell receptor beta chains listed next were all sequenced from one sample in a study of beta chain features in type 1 diabetes. Study-wide points: All four CD4+ subsets of Type 1 diabetes patients contained TCRB CDR3s that were moderately but significantly shorter.

Their recognized antigens are unknown. Every bit of the isolated RNA underwent reverse transcription, so sequencing read expressed TCRB transcripts. Libraries were prepared by immunoSEQ multiplex PCR; TCRdb keeps only in-frame clonotypes and omits some of them. The repertoire holds 300,000 to 350,000 clones, over 7% seen once, with more than 0.8% in the top ten. Sequencing used central memory CD4+ T cells from blood. Every receptor here comes from a man aged 25 to 40 with type 1 diabetes.

Notes on this clone: This CDR3 is also generated by other DNA sequences in the sample. The V and J genes are TRBV27 and TRBJ2-3; D is perhaps TRBD1 (5 bases). CDR3 size: 15 residues. Trimming left V 6 bases short and J 3 bases short, with 16 bases between. The germline CDR1 and CDR2 sequences are MNHEY and SMNVEV (reference sequence). This CDR3 reads CASSLLVAGTDTQYF. The CDR3 region has the DNA TGTGCCAGCAGCCTTTTGGTAGCAGGGACAGATACGCAGTATTTT.

This clone was found a few times. V and J are TRBV7-2 and TRBJ2-4; TRBD1 is a possible D gene (7 bases). Trimming took off 3 bases at V and 3 bases at J, with 12 bases between the two ends. The length of the CDR3 is 15 residues. CDR1 and CDR2 (germline): SGHTA, FQGNSA. Here the CDR3 DNA reads TGTGCCAGCAGCTTGGAGGGGGCGGGCAAAAACATTCAGTACTTC. Its translation: CASSLEGAGKNIQYF.

In this sample, this clone turned up a few times. The chain couples TRBV9 to TRBJ1-2; 10 bases are shared with TRBD1. Germline-derived CDR1 and CDR2 are SGDLS and YYNGEE. This CDR3 contains 17 residues. The junction had 11 bases not matched to a gene; V was cut back by 4 bases and J by 2 bases. The DNA of the CDR3 is TGTGCCAGCAGCCCATCGATCTTGGGACAGGGGAACTATGGCTACACCTTC. Translated: CASSPSILGQGNYGYTF.

The genes are TRBV6-5 and TRBJ1-2; D unresolved. CDR3 size: 13 residues. V lost 5 bases to trimming and J lost 8 bases, with 15 bases between them. Per germline, CDR1 MNHEY and CDR2 SVGAGI. CDR3 residues: CASSAGPGWGYTF. Here the CDR3 DNA reads TGTGCCAGCAGTGCAGGCCCGGGGTGGGGCTACACCTTC.

This clone has more than one count but fewer than ten. This chain connects TRBV10-1 to TRBJ2-6; D call uncertain. Germline V gene lookup returns CDR1 WNHNN and CDR2 SYGVQD (reference sequence). The CDR3 has 13 amino acids. V dropped 4 bases and J dropped 2 bases, with 3 bases sitting between them. Here the CDR3 reads CASSAPGANVLTF. In nucleotides, the CDR3 is TGCGCCAGCAGTGCCCCTGGGGCCAACGTCCTGACTTTC.

This clone was seen a few times. Distinct nucleotide sequences in the sample also encode this CDR3. The chain is built from TRBV7-2 and TRBJ2-5, with 9 bases identical to TRBD1. The V gene end was trimmed by 5 bases and the J gene end by 5 bases; junction bases not matched to a gene: 6. CDR3 size: 14 residues. In germline, CDR1 is SGHTA, CDR2 FQGNSA. The chain's CDR3 is CASSPGQGRETQYF. The CDR3, as DNA: TGTGCCAGCAGCCCGGGACAGGGACGGGAGACCCAGTACTTC.

The rearrangement links TRBV7-2 to TRBJ2-5; 8 bases line up with TRBD2. This CDR3 spans 17 amino acids. Unmatched junction bases numbered 10, after V lost 3 bases and J lost 1 base. Germline V gene lookup returns CDR1 SGHTA and CDR2 FQGNSA. CDR3 coding DNA: TGTGCCAGCAGCTTCTTTATCGCGGGGGGCGTCCAAGAGACCCAGTACTTC. Its translation: CASSFFIAGGVQETQYF. Combining the CDR3 with reference TRBV7-2 and TRBJ2-5 gives the whole variable domain GAGVSQSPSNKVTEKGKDVELRCDPISGHTALYWYRQSLGQGLEFLIYFQGNSAPDKSGLPSDRFSAERTGGSVSTLTIQRTQQEDSAVYLCASSFFIAGGVQETQYFGPGTRLLVL.

A few counts support this clone. The genes are TRBV6-5 and TRBJ2-3; TRBD1 might be the D (5 bases). The V gene lost 6 bases and the J gene lost 4 bases, with 11 bases spanning the gap. This CDR3 is built from 13 residues. The germline V gene encodes CDR1 MNHEY and CDR2 SVGAGI. The CDR3 loop reads CASRSPGSDTQYF. Written as DNA, the CDR3 is TGTGCCAGCAGAAGCCCAGGGTCAGATACGCAGTATTTT.

The chain carries TRBV7-2 and TRBJ2-6; TRBD2 is a possible D gene (6 bases). Trimming removed 5 bases at V and 4 bases at J, with 15 bases between. The CDR3 spans 16 residues. CDR1 is SGHTA, CDR2 FQGNSA, per germline. The CDR3 is CASSPGGLGGANVLTF. Written as DNA, the CDR3 is TGTGCCAGCAGCCCTGGGGGACTTGGAGGGGCCAACGTCCTGACTTTC.

This clone was seen a handful of times. J is TRBJ2-1 and V is TRBV2, with 8 bases fitting TRBD1. J gave up 5 bases and V 7 bases, and 10 bases lay outside the gene matches. Germline V gene sequence: CDR1 SNHLY, CDR2 FYNNEI. The CDR3 loop spans 15 amino acids. DNA for the CDR3: TGTGCCAGCACCCTGGGACAGGAGGCCCACAATGAGCAGTTCTTC. Encoded protein: CASTLGQEAHNEQFF.

V gene TRBV28 combines with J gene TRBJ2-3; D unclear. V was shortened by 10 bases and J by 1 base, with 9 bases between the two germline ends. Germline loops: CDR1 MDHEN, CDR2 SYDVKM. This CDR3 contains 12 residues. CDR3 sequence (DNA): TGTGCCAACCCGACGCGCACAGATACGCAGTATTTT. As protein: CANPTRTDTQYF.

This clone appeared a few times. The sample carries other DNA sequences with the same CDR3. The chain has TRBV29-1 and TRBJ2-5; TRBD1 agrees at 11 bases. This CDR3 spans 16 amino acids. From germline, CDR1 is SQVTM and CDR2 ANQGSEA. J gave up 5 bases and V 4 bases, and 12 bases lay outside the gene matches. The CDR3 here is CSVAGGTGGLRETQYF. The CDR3 DNA reads as TGCAGCGTTGCAGGCGGGACAGGGGGGCTCCGGGAGACCCAGTACTTC.

The chain links TRBV5-1 to TRBJ2-2; TRBD1 matches 9 bases. Germline V lookup: CDR1 SGHRS, CDR2 YFSETQ. Losses at the gene ends were 3 bases for V and 6 bases for J; bases not matched to a gene: 9. CDR3 length: 16 residues. CDR3 protein: CASSSSGQGSPGELFF. In DNA form, the CDR3 reads TGCGCCAGCAGCTCATCGGGACAGGGTAGTCCCGGGGAGCTGTTTTTT.

The chain joins TRBV6-5 to TRBJ1-4, with D possibly TRBD1 on 5 matching bases. Trimming removed 6 bases from V and 8 bases from J, with 16 bases in between. This CDR3 has 14 residues. The germline gives CDR1 MNHEY, CDR2 SVGAGI. The CDR3 is CASRDGGSGEKLFF. CDR3 coding DNA: TGTGCCAGCAGAGACGGGGGTTCAGGAGAAAAACTGTTTTTT.

This clone has a count of ten or more. This chain joins TRBV4-3 and TRBJ1-6; 10 bases agree with TRBD1. The V gene's germline CDR1 is LGHNA and CDR2 YSLEER. V shed 8 bases, J shed 10 bases, and the junction held 14 bases outside the gene matches. The CDR3 sequence is 16 residues long. The CDR3 nucleotides are TGCGCCAGCGGACTCGCACCTGGGACAGGGGACTCACCCCTCCACTTT. It translates to CASGLAPGTGDSPLHF.

This sequence joins TRBV25-1 and TRBJ2-7; a possible D gene is TRBD1 (5 bases). Germline V gene lookup returns CDR1 MGHDK and CDR2 SYGVNS. V dropped 10 bases and J dropped 0 bases, with 13 bases sitting between them. The CDR3 has 13 amino acids. CDR3 sequence: CATLPTDSYEQYF. DNA of the CDR3: TGTGCCACCCTGCCGACAGACTCCTACGAGCAGTACTTC.

This rearrangement joins TRBV28 to TRBJ2-5, with D tentatively TRBD1 (6 bases). Germline CDR1 is MDHEN and CDR2 is SYDVKM. The germline V and J ends were trimmed by 3 bases and 7 bases, with 15 bases remaining between them. The CDR3 runs 14 residues. The CDR3 protein is CASSFGQEQGTQYF. DNA of the CDR3: TGTGCCAGCAGTTTTGGCCAGGAACAGGGGACCCAGTACTTC.

In this sample, this clone turned up a few times. The chain carries TRBV5-1 and TRBJ2-1; TRBD2 might be the D (5 bases). This CDR3 region has 16 residues. Between the trimmed V and J ends, which lost 4 bases and 0 bases, there was a span of 14 bases. Germline-derived CDR1 and CDR2 are SGHRS and YFSETQ. CDR3 sequence: CASSPQAGISYNEQFF. Here the CDR3 DNA reads TGCGCCAGCAGCCCGCAGGCGGGCATCTCCTACAATGAGCAGTTCTTC.

In its sample, this clone was seen a few times. This chain connects TRBV3-2 to TRBJ2-4. TRBV3-2 is given as a pseudogene. This CDR3 spans 8 amino acids. CDR3 in DNA: TGTGCCAGCAGCCGAGGGGCCTTC. Amino acids: CASSRGAF.

For this clone: The sample holds other DNA sequences that translate to the same CDR3. V is TRBV28 and J is TRBJ1-2; 12 bases align to TRBD1. V dropped 5 bases and J dropped 1; count of bases not matched to a gene: 8. From germline, CDR1 is MDHEN and CDR2 SYDVKM. The CDR3 contains 17 residues. CDR3 sequence (DNA): TGTGCCAGCAGTCTTCCGGGACAGGGGGCTTTTAACTATGGCTACACCTTC. Translated, it gives CASSLPGQGAFNYGYTF.